These 28 T cell receptor beta chains were sequenced from one sample in a study of blood T cell repertoires in COVID-19. Sequenced by immunoSEQ multiplex PCR; TCRdb stores in-frame clones only, minus some. The table records 200,000 or so clones, approximately 90% of them present only once. Sequenced sample: peripheral blood. Source of these receptors: a man older than 75 with acute or convalescent COVID-19.

As DNA, the CDR3 is TGTGCCAGCTCACTCCAGGGCCCGCCTAATGAAAAACTGTTTTTT. It specifies CASSLQGPPNEKLFF. The chain carries TRBV18 and TRBJ1-4; D might be TRBD1 (5 bases). V lost 4 bases, J lost 3 bases, and 12 bases lay in between. Germline values: CDR1 KGHSH, CDR2 LQKENI. There are 15 residues in the CDR3.

The V gene is TRBV2, the J gene TRBJ2-1; tentatively, D is TRBD1 (5 bases). This CDR3 region has 14 residues. Germline CDR1 and CDR2: SNHLY and FYNNEI. V lost 8 bases to trimming and J lost 12 bases, with 23 bases between them. The CDR3 protein is CASSSWGNLGWQFF. CDR3 DNA sequence: TGTGCCAGCTCGAGCTGGGGCAACCTGGGTTGGCAGTTCTTC.

The V call is TRBV28, the J call TRBJ2-3, with 12 bases identical to TRBD2. CDR1 and CDR2 from the germline V gene are MDHEN and SYDVKM. Trimming cost V 4 bases and J 3 bases; bases outside gene matches: 8. CDR3 length equals 17 residues. The CDR3 loop is CASSSPTSGSLTDTQYF. The CDR3 nucleotides are TGTGCCAGCAGTTCCCCGACTAGCGGGAGTTTAACAGATACGCAGTATTTT.

The V gene is TRBV4-3, the J gene TRBJ2-3; TRBD2 aligns across 8 bases. The junction had 12 bases not matched to a gene; V was cut back by 0 bases and J by 4 bases. The CDR3 loop spans 18 amino acids. Germline values: CDR1 LGHNA, CDR2 YSLEER. CDR3 sequence: CASSQDLQREYLSDTQYF. CDR3 nucleotides: TGCGCCAGCAGCCAAGATCTCCAGCGGGAGTACCTCTCAGATACGCAGTATTTT.

J is TRBJ2-7 and V is TRBV6-6; 15 bases match TRBD2. The ends lost 5 bases at V and 4 bases at J; junction bases unmatched: 6. The germline V gene has CDR1 MNHNY and CDR2 SVGAGI (reference sequence). This CDR3 is 16 amino acids long. This chain's CDR3 is CASSGPGLAGGYEQYV. CDR3 coding DNA: TGTGCCAGCAGTGGGCCTGGACTAGCGGGAGGGTACGAGCAGTACGTC.

This clone was seen a handful of times. The chain employs TRBV27 and TRBJ2-3, with 9 bases aligning to TRBD1. Germline CDR1 reads MNHEY; CDR2 reads SMNVEV (reference sequence). J was trimmed by 4 bases and V by 8 bases; bases with no gene match: 7. The CDR3 length is 14 residues. CDR3 nucleotide sequence: TGTGCCAGCGGACAGGGGACGTTAGCAGATACGCAGTATTTT. It translates to CASGQGTLADTQYF.

This chain uses TRBV5-1 with TRBJ1-3, with D possibly matching TRBD1 (6 bases). V lost 5 bases, J lost 4 bases, and 13 bases lay in between. Germline-derived CDR1 and CDR2 are SGHRS and YFSETQ. This CDR3 has 14 amino acids. Here the CDR3 DNA reads TGCGCCAGCAGGGAGCAGGGGTACGGAAACACCATATATTTT. It codes for CASREQGYGNTIYF. Looking up the rest from reference TRBV5-1 and TRBJ1-3 gives the full variable domain: KAGVTQTPRYLIKTRGQQVTLSCSPISGHRSVSWYQQTPGQGLQFLFEYFSETQRNKGNFPGRFSGRQFSNSRSEMNVSTLELGDSALYLCASREQGYGNTIYFGEGSWLTVV.

The V call is TRBV18, the J call TRBJ1-6; D gene uncertain. The V and J ends lost 3 bases and 9 bases respectively, with 15 bases between them. This CDR3 contains 15 residues. Germline CDR1 reads KGHSH; CDR2 reads LQKENI. The CDR3 DNA follows: TGTGCCAGCTCACCCACCGGGGAGACTTCTTCACCCCTCCACTTT. Translated, it gives CASSPTGETSSPLHF.

The rearrangement uses TRBV7-2 and TRBJ1-2, with D unclear. CDR3 length equals 12 residues. Trimming took off 4 bases at V and 4 bases at J, with 7 bases between the two ends. CDR1 is SGHTA and CDR2 is FQGNSA in the germline V gene. The CDR3 here is CASSYLVYGYTF. CDR3 sequence (DNA): TGTGCCAGCAGCTACCTAGTCTATGGCTACACCTTC.

A note on this clone: The same CDR3 also results from other DNA sequences found in this sample. The chain has TRBV28 and TRBJ1-6; D perhaps matches TRBD1 (6 bases). V was shortened by 5 bases and J by 1 base, with 12 bases between the two germline ends. CDR1 MDHEN and CDR2 SYDVKM come from the germline V gene. The CDR3 has 16 residues. The CDR3 loop is CASSLQGGSYNSPLHF. DNA of the CDR3: TGTGCCAGCAGTCTACAGGGAGGGTCCTATAATTCACCCCTCCACTTT. Variable domain in full (rest from reference TRBV28 and TRBJ1-6): DVKVTQSSRYLVKRTGEKVFLECVQDMDHENMFWYRQDPGLGLRLIYFSYDVKMKEKGDIPEGYSVSREKKERFSLILESASTNQTSMYLCASSLQGGSYNSPLHFGNGTRLTVT.

The gene calls are TRBV7-9 and TRBJ2-3; TRBD1 matches 8 bases. This CDR3 region has 17 residues. In germline, CDR1 is SEHNR, CDR2 FQNEAQ (reference sequence). J was trimmed by 4 bases and V by 5 bases; bases with no gene match: 14. CDR3 sequence (DNA): TGTGCCAGCAGCCTAAGGGGCAGGGGGCCCCTCGCAGATACGCAGTATTTT. Its translation: CASSLRGRGPLADTQYF.

The genes are TRBV30 and TRBJ2-1; TRBD2 agrees at 12 bases. The V gene end was trimmed by 4 bases and the J gene end by 5 bases; junction bases not matched to a gene: 6. Per germline, CDR1 GTSNPN and CDR2 SVGIG (reference sequence). The CDR3 is made up of 15 amino acids. The CDR3 DNA follows: TGTGCCTGGAACCGACTAGCGGGAGAAAACAATGAGCAGTTCTTC. It specifies CAWNRLAGENNEQFF.

The chain joins TRBV28 to TRBJ2-5, with D tentatively TRBD2 (6 bases). V was shortened by 3 bases and J by 5 bases, with 16 bases between the two germline ends. Germline V gene lookup returns CDR1 MDHEN and CDR2 SYDVKM. CDR3 length equals 15 residues. CDR3 nucleotide sequence: TGTGCCAGCAGTTTTGCCCCTTTCGCGGGGGAGACCCAGTACTTC. Amino acids: CASSFAPFAGETQYF.

In DNA form, the CDR3 reads TGTGCCAGCAGTCCCGGGGACAGAAGGAATGAAAAACTGTTTTTT. Protein: CASSPGDRRNEKLFF. The chain couples TRBV6-5 to TRBJ1-4, with 7 positions matching TRBD1. There are 15 residues in the CDR3. Losses at the gene ends were 5 bases for V and 5 bases for J; bases not matched to a gene: 8. Germline V gene lookup returns CDR1 MNHEY and CDR2 SVGAGI.

The rearrangement uses TRBV7-2 and TRBJ2-5; 14 positions match TRBD2. With 5 bases clipped from V and 8 bases from J, the junction kept 7 bases outside the gene matches. The CDR3 is 15 residues long. Germline V gene sequence: CDR1 SGHTA, CDR2 FQGNSA. CDR3 region: CASSQTSGRVSTQYF. The CDR3 DNA follows: TGTGCCAGCAGCCAGACTAGCGGGAGGGTTTCCACCCAGTACTTC.

The chain carries TRBV7-9 and TRBJ2-2; TRBD1 agrees at 7 bases. This CDR3 region has 16 residues. The junction had 6 bases not matched to a gene; V was cut back by 1 base and J by 4 bases. Germline-derived CDR1 and CDR2 are SEHNR and FQNEAQ (reference sequence). The CDR3 nucleotides read TGTGCCAGCAGCTTAGGGATGACAGGGAGCACCGGGGAGCTGTTTTTT. It encodes CASSLGMTGSTGELFF.

The sample holds one count of this clone. This sequence joins TRBV7-6 and TRBJ1-1; D is undetermined. The germline V gene has CDR1 SGHVS and CDR2 FNYEAQ. The CDR3 covers 15 residues. Trimming stripped 1 base from V and 0 bases from J, with 9 bases between. The CDR3 sequence: CASSLGSGLNTEAFF. The CDR3 bases are TGTGCCAGCAGCTTAGGGTCAGGATTGAACACTGAAGCTTTCTTT.

The J gene is TRBJ1-1, the V gene TRBV10-3; tentatively, D is TRBD1 (5 bases). The CDR3 loop spans 13 amino acids. Deletions cut 2 bases from V and 1 base from J, with 5 bases between. The germline V gene has CDR1 ENHRY and CDR2 SYGVKD. The CDR3 spells CAISEGQNTEAFF. For the CDR3, the DNA is TGTGCCATCAGTGAGGGACAGAACACTGAAGCTTTCTTT.

The V call is TRBV10-3, the J call TRBJ1-1; 8 positions match TRBD1. Unmatched junction bases numbered 15, after V lost 8 bases and J lost 4 bases. Germline CDR1 ENHRY, CDR2 SYGVKD. The CDR3 loop spans 16 amino acids. The CDR3, as DNA: TGTGCCATCTCGGGACAGGAGGTCCCCTTGGGCACTGAAGCTTTCTTT. Protein: CAISGQEVPLGTEAFF.

This sequence joins TRBV6-2 or TRBV6-3 and TRBJ2-7, with 7 bases lining up with TRBD2. J lost 3 bases, V lost 4 bases, and 3 bases had no gene match. The germline CDR1 and CDR2 sequences are MNHEY and SVGEGT. This CDR3 spans 13 amino acids. The CDR3 DNA sequence: TGTGCCAGCAGTTTGGGGGGGAACTACGAGCAGTACGTC. Translating gives CASSLGGNYEQYV.

This chain joins TRBV5-5 and TRBJ2-5; D ambiguous. There are 13 residues in the CDR3. CDR1 is SGHKS, CDR2 YYEKEE, per germline (reference sequence). V lost 1 base and J lost 2, with 6 bases in between. CDR3 nucleotides: TGTGCCAGCAGCTTGCTATCTCAAGAGACCCAGTACTTC. Protein product: CASSLLSQETQYF.

This chain uses TRBV29-1 with TRBJ1-2; D may be TRBD1 (6 bases). Per the germline V gene, CDR1 is SQVTM and CDR2 is ANQGSEA. CDR3 length: 11 amino acids. V lost 8 bases, J lost 7 bases, and 14 bases lay in between. This CDR3 is CSLTEGGGYTF. In DNA, the CDR3 is TGCAGCCTCACAGAAGGGGGTGGCTACACCTTC.

The chain has TRBV4-2 and TRBJ2-3; the D gene is possibly TRBD2 (6 bases). Germline CDR1 LGHNA, CDR2 YNFKEQ. There are 15 residues in the CDR3. V was trimmed by 1 base and J by 1 base, leaving 9 bases between them. The CDR3 DNA sequence: TGTGCCAGCAGCCAAGGGTTAGCGGGCACAGATACGCAGTATTTT. Translation: CASSQGLAGTDTQYF.

The V gene is TRBV18, the J gene TRBJ1-4; D is ambiguous. V was cut by 1 base and J by 3 bases, with 12 bases left in between. Germline CDR1 reads KGHSH; CDR2 reads LQKENI. The CDR3 has 16 residues. CDR3 region: CASSPQKSVANEKLFF. The CDR3 nucleotides are TGTGCCAGCTCACCACAGAAGTCCGTAGCTAATGAAAAACTGTTTTTT.

This clone was found once. The genes are TRBV5-4 and TRBJ2-7; D gene unclear. The CDR3 contains 13 residues. Germline CDR1 SGHNT, CDR2 YYREEE (reference sequence). Trimming left V 3 bases short and J 1 base short, with 8 bases between. The CDR3 spells CASSWQASYEQYF. The CDR3 DNA reads TGTGCCAGCAGCTGGCAGGCTTCCTACGAGCAGTACTTC.

The chain joins TRBV27 to TRBJ2-1; 7 bases are a match to TRBD2. CDR3 length: 14 amino acids. Germline trimming cut 6 bases from V and 7 bases from J; bases unmatched to any gene: 9. Germline lookup yields CDR1 MNHEY and CDR2 SMNVEV (reference sequence). As DNA, the CDR3 is TGTGCCAGCAGGTTGGGCGGGAGCAGGAATGAGCAGTTCTTC. Encoded protein: CASRLGGSRNEQFF.

The chain links TRBV6-1 to TRBJ2-2, with D tentatively TRBD1 (7 bases). The CDR3 length is 16 residues. Germline loops: CDR1 MNHNS, CDR2 SASEGT. The V and J ends lost 3 bases and 4 bases respectively, with 15 bases between them. CDR3 sequence reads: CASSETGWRGTGELFF. DNA for the CDR3: TGTGCCAGCAGTGAGACAGGGTGGAGGGGCACCGGGGAGCTGTTTTTT.

The chain joins TRBV4-3 to TRBJ1-2; D gene ambiguous. CDR1 is LGHNA, CDR2 YSLEER, per germline. There are 14 residues in the CDR3. V was pared by 0 bases and J by 4 bases, with 9 bases between. The CDR3 region has the DNA TGCGCCAGCAGCCAAGATTTAGCCGGCTATGGCTACACCTTC. Amino acid sequence: CASSQDLAGYGYTF.